The present TCR beta chain was sequenced within a study of blood T cell repertoires in COVID-19. Study-level information: There were acute and convalescent COVID-19 samples, and they came from the United States, Italy and Spain. PBMCs, B-cell-depleted T cells, or T cells were the source of the cDNA or gDNA that made up the material.

Trimming pared 0 bases from V and 7 bases from J, leaving 13 bases between. The CDR3 consists of 16 residues. CDR1 is LGHNA, CDR2 YNFKEQ, per germline. As originally analysed: Estimated nucleated cell counts came from reference gene primer amplification. This table comes from immunoSEQ multiplex PCR, and its TCRdb copy is limited to in-frame clones, with some not included. V, J and clone size were drawn from that table, and D and trimming were deduced from the DNA. Among under 200,000 clones listed, 88% were seen once. The chain uses TRBV4-2 and TRBJ1-6; D is unresolved. Material: peripheral blood. The sequence came from a young man with active or convalescent COVID-19. The DNA of the CDR3 is TGTGCCAGCAGCCAAGATGTGGGCAGTGTCAATTCACCCCTCCACTTT. The encoded protein is CASSQDVGSVNSPLHF.